The T cell receptor (beta chain) under discussion was sequenced for a study of radiotherapy plus CTLA-4 blockade in lung cancer. Findings and caveats of the study: Expansion in blood of tumor-derived TCR clones was seen after radiotherapy plus ipilimumab.

CTLA-4 blockade using ipilimumab, together with focal radiation, was received by patients with chemo-refractory metastatic non-small-cell lung cancer. With respect to this clone: Its cognate antigen is unknown.

The V and J ends lost 0 bases and 7 bases respectively, with 13 bases between them. Germline V lookup: CDR1 SGHRS, CDR2 YFSETQ. The CDR3 contains 14 residues. Libraries were prepared by immunoSEQ multiplex PCR; TCRdb keeps only in-frame clonotypes and omits some of them. This table holds about 38,000 clones, about three quarters found once. The chain has TRBV5-1 and TRBJ1-2, with D perhaps matching TRBD1 (6 bases). The sequencing here drew on peripheral blood, taken from a patient treated with radiotherapy plus ipilimumab. This TCR came from a human donor with non-small cell lung cancer who had stable disease on radiotherapy plus ipilimumab. CDR3 sequence reads: CASSLVARGGGYTF. In DNA, the CDR3 is TGCGCCAGCAGCTTGGTGGCCAGAGGGGGTGGCTACACCTTC.